The 23 T cell receptor beta chains reported below all come from one sample, sequenced in a study of blood T cells in healthy people across ages. Combining a sample-barcoded 5' primer with a J-beta primer mix, a second PCR ran for about 6 to 12 cycles. TCRdb re-analysed the 5' RACE reads in MiXCR, keeping a single row per CDR3 protein. The table has about 1.7 million distinct CDR3 sequences, about 30% seen once; the top ten hold about 7.7%. The sample consisted of blood. These TCRs come from a woman aged 30 to 39 in good health.

A word on this clonotype: The junction differs from germline at one of its ends, possibly a read error. The chain combines TRBV28 with TRBJ2-5, with no clear D. This CDR3 spans 12 amino acids. Germline-derived CDR1 and CDR2 are MDHEN and SYDVKM. The CDR3 DNA reads TGTGTCAGCAGTTCCTCTGACGAGACCCAGTACTTC. This encodes CVSSSSDETQYF.

Many counts were recorded for this clonotype. The chain employs TRBV11-1 and TRBJ2-7, with D tentatively TRBD1 (5 bases). V was pared by 3 bases and J by 2 bases, with 11 bases between. This CDR3 spans 14 amino acids. CDR1 SGHAT and CDR2 FQDESV come from the germline V gene (reference sequence). In DNA, the CDR3 is TGTGCCAGCAGCTTCAGACAGCCACCCTACGAGCAGTACTTC. Translation gives CASSFRQPPYEQYF.

The genes are TRBV29-1 and TRBJ2-3; D uncertain. V lost 6 bases, J lost 1 base, and 11 bases lay in between. The CDR3 is made up of 13 amino acids. Germline V gives CDR1 SQVTM, CDR2 ANQGSEA. For the CDR3, the DNA is TGCAGCGTAAAGGGCCTAGGCACAGATACGCAGTATTTT. It codes for CSVKGLGTDTQYF.

The J gene is TRBJ2-1, the V gene TRBV5-1, with 11 bases fitting TRBD2. The germline gives CDR1 SGHRS, CDR2 YFSETQ. The CDR3 is 15 amino acids. The ends lost 2 bases at V and 7 bases at J; junction bases unmatched: 5. CDR3 coding DNA: TGCGCCAGCAGCTTTAGCGGGAGGGAGGGGAATGAGCAGTTCTTC. This gives the protein CASSFSGREGNEQFF.

The V and J genes are TRBV12-3 or TRBV12-4 and TRBJ2-3; weak D call: TRBD2 (7 bases). The CDR3 covers 17 residues. Trimming removed 5 bases from V and 2 bases from J, with 20 bases in between. The CDR3 loop reads CASSPNPLGGLTDTQYF. The CDR3 DNA is TGTGCCAGCAGTCCGAACCCACTGGGGGGGCTCACAGATACGCAGTATTTT.

V and J are TRBV10-3 and TRBJ2-7; D call uncertain. The CDR3 consists of 14 residues. Looked up from germline, CDR1 is ENHRY and CDR2 is SYGVKD. V dropped 4 bases and J dropped 0 bases, with 10 bases sitting between them. For the CDR3, the DNA is TGTGCCATCAGTGCCGCGACGGGCTCCTACGAGCAGTACTTC. Its protein is CAISAATGSYEQYF.

The chain employs TRBV29-1 and TRBJ2-3; maybe TRBD1 (5 bases). The V gene lost 4 bases and the J gene lost 4 bases, with 12 bases spanning the gap. CDR1 and CDR2 (germline): SQVTM, ANQGSEA. The CDR3 contains 13 residues. CDR3 protein: CSVVQGSADTQYF. In DNA, the CDR3 is TGCAGCGTTGTCCAGGGTAGTGCAGATACGCAGTATTTT.

For this clonotype: One end of the junction does not line up with germline, which may come from a read error. This chain links TRBV5-5 with TRBJ1-5; D ambiguous. Germline-derived CDR1 and CDR2 are SGHKS and YYEKEE (reference sequence). The CDR3 sequence is 14 residues long. As DNA, the CDR3 is TGTGCCGGCAGCTTGTCCGGGAGCAATCAGCCCCAGCATTTT. Translating it yields CAGSLSGSNQPQHF.

CDR3 in DNA: TGTGCCAGCAGTTTTGGGGAGGGTGAGCAGTACTTC. Its protein product is CASSFGEGEQYF. The rearrangement joins TRBV12-3 or TRBV12-4 to TRBJ2-5, with TRBD2 identical over 7 bases. This CDR3 is 12 amino acids long. The J segment lost 11 bases and the V segment lost 3 bases, leaving 6 bases of the junction unmatched.

The chain combines TRBV19 with TRBJ1-2, with no clear D. Trimming took 5 bases from V and 4 from J, leaving 8 bases between them. The CDR3 consists of 12 residues. Germline CDR1 and CDR2: LNHDA and SQIVND (reference sequence). The CDR3 here is CASSPNFYGYTF. CDR3 in DNA: TGTGCCAGTAGTCCCAATTTCTATGGCTACACCTTC.

The chain is built from TRBV20-1 and TRBJ1-2; no firm D call. V lost 6 bases and J lost 5, with 13 bases in between. The CDR3 length is 12 residues. CDR1 is DFQATT, CDR2 SNEGSKA, per germline (reference sequence). CDR3 in amino acids: CSAPTSPYGYTF. CDR3 coding DNA: TGCAGTGCCCCCACCAGCCCATATGGCTACACCTTC.

This clonotype was recorded many times. V is TRBV20-1 and J is TRBJ1-4; D not certain. Germline values: CDR1 DFQATT, CDR2 SNEGSKA (reference sequence). The V and J ends lost 3 bases and 5 bases respectively, with 4 bases between them. The CDR3 consists of 11 residues. The CDR3 sequence is CSASRNEKLFF. The CDR3 DNA sequence: TGCAGTGCTAGCCGGAATGAAAAACTGTTTTTT.

Ten or more counts support this clonotype. The CDR3 DNA reads TGTGCCAGCAGCTGGGCCAGCGAGCAAGAGACCCAGTACTTC. It codes for CASSWASEQETQYF. The V gene is TRBV5-5, the J gene TRBJ2-5; D remains ambiguous. The length of the CDR3 is 14 residues. V was cut by 3 bases and J by 2 bases, with 11 bases left in between. The V gene's germline CDR1 is SGHKS and CDR2 YYEKEE (reference sequence).

This clonotype is a singleton in its sample. J is TRBJ1-1 and V is TRBV12-3 or TRBV12-4; tentative D call: TRBD1 (5 bases). This CDR3 has 13 residues. The V end lost 6 bases, the J end lost 10 bases, and 18 bases lay between the germline ends. The CDR3 DNA is TGTGCCAGCAGGACACAGGACACCTTGGGAGCTTTCTTT. Translation gives CASRTQDTLGAFF.

The chain carries TRBV20-1 and TRBJ2-1; maybe TRBD1 (6 bases). The end of the DNA is better explained by TRBJ2-7, so the J call may be wrong. This CDR3 has 14 residues. Germline CDR1 and CDR2: DFQATT and SNEGSKA (reference sequence). This CDR3 reads CSARDIRGSNEQYF. The CDR3 region has the DNA TGCAGTGCTAGAGATATCAGGGGATCCAATGAGCAGTACTTC.

This clonotype turned up a few times. J is TRBJ2-1 and V is TRBV20-1; D assignment may be TRBD1 or TRBD2 (7 bases each). CDR1 and CDR2 (germline): DFQATT, SNEGSKA (reference sequence). The ends were cut back, 6 bases at V and 2 bases at J, with 14 bases in the middle. This CDR3 region has 14 residues. The CDR3 DNA reads as TGCAGTGCCAGGGGGGACTACACCTACAATGAGCAGTTCTTC. Its translation: CSARGDYTYNEQFF.

Only a few counts were recorded for this clonotype. The V and J genes are TRBV7-9 and TRBJ2-7; D unresolved. CDR1 SEHNR and CDR2 FQNEAQ come from the germline V gene (reference sequence). The ends were cut back, 2 bases at V and 2 bases at J, with 10 bases in the middle. This CDR3 spans 14 amino acids. This CDR3 reads CASSLLDGTYEQYF. In nucleotides, the CDR3 is TGTGCCAGCAGCTTATTGGACGGAACCTACGAGCAGTACTTC.

The rearrangement links TRBV12-3 or TRBV12-4 to TRBJ2-5; the match to TRBD2 covers 9 bases. The CDR3 contains 14 residues. The J segment lost 1 base and the V segment lost 7 bases, leaving 4 bases of the junction unmatched. The CDR3 coding sequence is TGTGCCAGCACCAGCGGGGGGACCCAAGAGACCCAGTACTTC. Translating gives CASTSGGTQETQYF.

This clonotype was observed many times. The gene calls are TRBV20-1 and TRBJ1-2; TRBD1 might be the D (5 bases). This CDR3 has 12 residues. In germline, CDR1 is DFQATT, CDR2 SNEGSKA (reference sequence). V was pared by 5 bases and J by 2 bases, with 9 bases between. The CDR3 DNA reads as TGCAGTGCTGATCGGGGGAACTATGGCTACACCTTC. Translated, it gives CSADRGNYGYTF.

The chain carries TRBV7-2 and TRBJ1-6; D is perhaps TRBD1 (6 bases). Between the trimmed V and J ends, which lost 5 bases and 9 bases, there was a span of 14 bases. CDR3 size: 14 residues. CDR1 is SGHTA and CDR2 is FQGNSA in the germline V gene. CDR3 sequence: CASSHGGQGSPLHF. The CDR3 DNA follows: TGTGCCAGCAGCCATGGGGGCCAGGGTTCACCCCTCCACTTT.

This clonotype was found a few times. The V call is TRBV5-6, the J call TRBJ1-2, with D maybe TRBD1 (5 bases). The CDR3 loop spans 14 amino acids. V shed 4 bases and J shed 2 bases, with 12 bases lying between them. Germline-derived CDR1 and CDR2 are SGHDT and YYEEEE. The DNA of the CDR3 is TGTGCCAGCAGCCTTAGGACACAAAACTATGGCTACACCTTC. This translates into CASSLRTQNYGYTF.

Only a few counts were recorded for this clonotype. The V call is TRBV12-3 or TRBV12-4, the J call TRBJ2-3, with TRBD2 matching over 8 bases. The length of the CDR3 is 16 residues. The V segment lost 3 bases and the J segment 1 base; nucleotides outside the gene matches: 6. CDR3: CASSFASGSGTDTQYF. DNA for the CDR3: TGTGCCAGCAGTTTTGCCAGCGGGAGCGGCACAGATACGCAGTATTTT.

The V and J genes are TRBV4-1 and TRBJ1-6; D remains unclear. Germline V gene lookup returns CDR1 MGHRA and CDR2 YSYEKL. V lost 4 bases and J lost 4, with 11 bases in between. The CDR3 is 15 residues long. DNA for the CDR3: TGCGCCAGCAGCCCTGATGGGCAGTATAATTCACCCCTCCACTTT. Translation gives CASSPDGQYNSPLHF.